The text below deals with one T cell receptor (beta chain). The CDR3 is 13 residues long. Germline lookup yields CDR1 SGHRS and CDR2 YFSETQ. V was clipped by 7 bases and J by 8 bases, with 18 bases between them. Per the original data handling: How many nucleated cells were present was estimated from reference gene primer amplification. Only in-frame clones appear in the TCRdb table, and some are missing; sequencing was by immunoSEQ multiplex PCR. The D gene and trimming were derived from the DNA, and the V and J assignments and clone size from that table. Among under 45,000 clones listed, 88% were seen once. This sample is part of a study of blood T cell repertoires in COVID-19. Study-wide background: Both acute and convalescent COVID-19 samples were obtained from the United States, Italy and Spain. T cells, B-cell-depleted T cells, or PBMCs supplied cDNA or gDNA.

V and J are TRBV5-1 and TRBJ1-1, with TRBD1 as a possible D gene (5 bases). Sequencing used peripheral blood. The TCR originated in a middle-aged woman with acute or convalescent COVID-19. The CDR3 loop is CASAPGGGDEAFF. CDR3 nucleotide sequence: TGCGCCAGCGCCCCTGGAGGAGGGGACGAAGCTTTCTTT.